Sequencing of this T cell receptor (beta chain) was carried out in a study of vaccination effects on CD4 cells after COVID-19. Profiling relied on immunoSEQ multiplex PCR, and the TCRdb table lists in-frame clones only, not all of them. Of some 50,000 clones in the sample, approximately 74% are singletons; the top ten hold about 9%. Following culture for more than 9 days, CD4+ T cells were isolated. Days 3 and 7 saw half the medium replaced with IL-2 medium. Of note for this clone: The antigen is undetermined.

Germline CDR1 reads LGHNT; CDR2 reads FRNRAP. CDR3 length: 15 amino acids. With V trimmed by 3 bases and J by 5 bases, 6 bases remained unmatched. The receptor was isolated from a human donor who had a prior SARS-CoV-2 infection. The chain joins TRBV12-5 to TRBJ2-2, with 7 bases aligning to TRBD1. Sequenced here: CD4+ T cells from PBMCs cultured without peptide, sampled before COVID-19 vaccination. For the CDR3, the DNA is TGTGCTAGTGGTTTTGACAGGGTTGGAACCGGGGAGCTGTTTTTT. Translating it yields CASGFDRVGTGELFF.